This T cell receptor beta chain was sequenced for a study of shared clonotypes between healthy human individuals. The CDR3 totals 17 residues. Trimming took 0 bases from V and 5 from J; bases not matched to a gene: 7. Germline V CDR1 and CDR2: SGDLS, YYNGEE. Study-level points and caveats: Only blood underwent sampling, and tissue repertoires likely differ.

Assay: immunoSEQ multiplex PCR; the TCRdb copy retains only in-frame clones and omits some. The data show a few million clones, 93% seen once. This clone was seen a single time. Its specificity is unknown. The TCR was taken from a young man in good health. Some clones in this sample may be carry-over from other donors' samples. The specimen was naive CD4+ T cells from PBMCs. The subset denotes: CD45RA+ positively selected. The chain couples TRBV9 to TRBJ2-3, with TRBD2 identical over 12 bases. The CDR3 loop reads CASSVGARGLAGDTQYF. The CDR3 nucleotides are TGTGCCAGCAGCGTAGGGGCCCGGGGACTAGCGGGAGATACGCAGTATTTT.